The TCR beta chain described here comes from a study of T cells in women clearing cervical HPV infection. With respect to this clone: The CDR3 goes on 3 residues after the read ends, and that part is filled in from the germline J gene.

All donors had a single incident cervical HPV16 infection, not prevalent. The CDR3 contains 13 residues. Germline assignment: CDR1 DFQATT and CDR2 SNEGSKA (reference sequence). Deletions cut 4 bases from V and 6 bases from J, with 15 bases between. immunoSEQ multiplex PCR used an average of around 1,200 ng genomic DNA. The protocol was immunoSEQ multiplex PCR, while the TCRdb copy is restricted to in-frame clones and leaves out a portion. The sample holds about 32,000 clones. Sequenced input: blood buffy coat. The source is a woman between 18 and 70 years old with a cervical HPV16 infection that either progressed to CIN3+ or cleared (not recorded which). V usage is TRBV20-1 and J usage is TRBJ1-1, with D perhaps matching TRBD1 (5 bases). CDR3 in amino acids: CSAKGREGSEAFF. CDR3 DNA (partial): TGCAGTGCTAAGGGCAGGGAAGGTTCTGAA.